This is a list of T cell receptor beta chains from one sample in a study of identical twins. TCRdb called the 5' RACE reads again in MiXCR, with one record for every CDR3 protein. The sample includes over 600,000 distinct CDR3 sequences, less than 25% of them seen just once. The same data also contributed to another study, on T cells expressing NK-cell markers.

Input material: PBMCs. These receptors were obtained from a woman aged 18-29 years in good health. The CDR3 runs from the conserved cysteine through the conserved F or W. A D gene is named only where the DNA matches it firmly. Some rows mark clone size as missing; the rest say once, few, many or name a class of expanded clone.

clone_size d_call j_call v_call cdr3_nt cdr3_aa
NA TRBD1 TRBJ1-1 TRBV18 TGTGCCAGCTCGTTTACCGGGACAGGGGGCACTGAAGCTTTCTTT CASSFTGTGGTEAFF
NA NA TRBJ2-3 TRBV5-1 TGCGCCAGCAGCTTGAGGGAGGCAGCAGATACGCAGTATTTT CASSLREAADTQYF
few NA TRBJ1-1 TRBV12-3/TRBV12-4 TGTGCCAGCATTCCCGGGACTGATGAAGCTTTCTTT CASIPGTDEAFF
NA NA TRBJ2-7 TRBV4-2 TGTGCCAGCAGCCAATACGAGCAGTACTTC CASSQYEQYF
many NA TRBJ2-5 TRBV7-2 TGTGCCAGCAGCTTAGCGTCCTGGGAGACCCAGTACTTC CASSLASWETQYF
NA NA TRBJ1-6 TRBV7-6 TGTGCCAGCAGCACCGCAGGGGACTCACCCCTCCACTTT CASSTAGDSPLHF
many NA TRBJ2-7 TRBV5-1 TGCGCCAGCAGCCTCCAGGTGGGAGGCGAGAAGTACTTC CASSLQVGGEKYF
NA TRBD2 TRBJ2-7 TRBV28 TGTGCCAGCAGTCCCCCCGGGACTAGCGACGGCTACGAGCAGTACTTC CASSPPGTSDGYEQYF
NA TRBD2 TRBJ2-3 TRBV7-2 TGTGCCAGCAGCTTAAGGGCGGGAGGAGGCGCAGATACGCAGTATTTT CASSLRAGGGADTQYF
few NA TRBJ2-3 TRBV7-2 TGTGCCAGCAGCTCTCAGTCTACAGATACGCAGTATTTT CASSSQSTDTQYF
NA TRBD1 TRBJ1-5 TRBV9 TGTGCCAGCAGCGTAGGGGACAGTCACCAGCCCCAGCATTTT CASSVGDSHQPQHF
few TRBD2 TRBJ2-4 TRBV10-3 TGTGCCATCAGTGACCTCGGCGGGAGGAACATTCAGTACTTC CAISDLGGRNIQYF
few NA TRBJ2-7 TRBV29-1 TGCAGCGTCGTTGACAGGCCGTTCTACGAGCAGTACTTC CSVVDRPFYEQYF
NA NA TRBJ2-2 TRBV2 TGTGCCAGCGTCACTAGAGGCACCGGGGAGCTGTTTTTT CASVTRGTGELFF
NA TRBD1 TRBJ1-2 TRBV20-1 TGCAGTGCTAGAGACCCCAGGGGGCGCTTCTATGGCTACACCTTC CSARDPRGRFYGYTF
NA NA TRBJ2-7 TRBV7-3 TGTGCCAGCAGCTTAGTAAGTCGAGGCGAGCAGTACTTC CASSLVSRGEQYF
NA NA TRBJ2-5 TRBV21-1 TGTGCCAGCAGCAAAGGGGGCGCAGGGTTGAGGAAGACCCAGTACTTC CASSKGGAGLRKTQYF
NA NA TRBJ2-7 TRBV7-9 TGTGCCAGCAGCTTTCTTGGGGGGGGCCACTACGAGCAGTACTTC CASSFLGGGHYEQYF
many NA TRBJ2-1 TRBV6-1 TGTGCCAGCAGTCAGAATAGCGGAACCTACAATGAGCAGTTCTTC CASSQNSGTYNEQFF
NA NA TRBJ2-3 TRBV24-1 TGTGCCACCACTCACCTAGCGACGCAGGATACGCAGTATTTT CATTHLATQDTQYF
NA TRBD2 TRBJ2-7 TRBV12-3/TRBV12-4 TGTGCCAGCACGCTGCGGGGGGACGCCTACGAGCAGTACTTC CASTLRGDAYEQYF
NA NA TRBJ2-1 TRBV13 TGTGCCAGCAAGAGGGCGGGCACCCGGTACAATGAGCAGTTCTTC CASKRAGTRYNEQFF
NA NA TRBJ2-1 TRBV11-2 TGTGCCAGCAGCTTATCGGAGTCCGAGCAGTTCTTC CASSLSESEQFF
few TRBD2 TRBJ2-3 TRBV5-1 TGCGCCAGCAGCTTGGTAGCGGGGGGCCCAGATACGCAGTATTTT CASSLVAGGPDTQYF
few TRBD1 TRBJ1-1 TRBV11-1 TGTGCCAGCAGCACGGGACAGGGGGGGTCGTCGTACCGGACTGAAGCTTTCTTT CASSTGQGGSSYRTEAFF
NA NA TRBJ2-5 TRBV9 TGTGCCAGCAGCGTAGGAGGGCGAGAGACCCAGTACTTC CASSVGGRETQYF
few TRBD1 TRBJ1-1 TRBV3-1 TGTGCCAGCACCCTTGGACAGGGATGGACTGAAGCTTTCTTT CASTLGQGWTEAFF
many TRBD2 TRBJ2-2 TRBV20-1 TGCAGTGCAGAAGGGACTAGCGGCACCGGGGAGCTGTTTTTT CSAEGTSGTGELFF
once NA TRBJ2-1 TRBV29-1 TGCAGCGTTGGGAGGGTCGCCTACAATGAGCAGTTCTTC CSVGRVAYNEQFF
NA TRBD1 TRBJ1-2 TRBV30 TGTGCCTGGAGCGGGGACAGGGGCTACACCTTC CAWSGDRGYTF
few TRBD1 TRBJ1-1 TRBV20-1 TGCAGTGCAAAAAGGACAGGTATGGGGGACACTGAAGCTTTCTTT CSAKRTGMGDTEAFF
many NA TRBJ2-5 TRBV29-1 TGCAGCGTTGTCCGGGGCCAGGAGACCCAGTACTTC CSVVRGQETQYF
NA NA TRBJ2-1 TRBV20-1 TGCAGTGCTATTCCCGGGAGCAATGAGCAGTTCTTC CSAIPGSNEQFF
NA NA TRBJ2-2 TRBV5-1 TGCGCCAGCAGCTTTCGGCTAGGAGGGAACACCGGGGAGCTGTTTTTT CASSFRLGGNTGELFF
few NA TRBJ2-6 TRBV10-3 TGTGCCATCGCCCTAGGGTCTGGGGCCAACGTCCTGACTTTC CAIALGSGANVLTF
NA TRBD2 TRBJ2-3 TRBV5-1 TGCGCCAGCAGCGAACGGACTAGCAACACAGATACGCAGTATTTT CASSERTSNTDTQYF
NA TRBD2 TRBJ2-1 TRBV15 TGTGCCACCAGCCTTCCGCCGAGAACTAGCGGGAGGGCCGGAGAGCAGTTCTTC CATSLPPRTSGRAGEQFF
NA TRBD2 TRBJ2-1 TRBV28 TGTGCCAGCAGTTCCCCGGGACTAGCGGGCCATGAGCAGTTCTTC CASSSPGLAGHEQFF
NA NA TRBJ2-7 TRBV25-1 TGTGCCAGCAGTTGTAGCGGAAGCAGCTGCGAGCAGTACTTC CASSCSGSSCEQYF
few NA TRBJ2-2 TRBV7-8 TGTGCCAGCAGCTTAGTCGGGGGTGGTGACACCGGGGAGCTGTTTTTT CASSLVGGGDTGELFF
few NA TRBJ2-7 TRBV20-1 TGCAGTGCTAGGAGTCCTGTCTCCTACGAGCAGTACTTC CSARSPVSYEQYF
NA TRBD1 TRBJ2-7 TRBV5-5 TGTGCCAGCAGCCCAGGGACAGGCGTGATCGACGAGCAGTACTTC CASSPGTGVIDEQYF
many NA TRBJ1-2 TRBV20-1 TGCAGTGCTGCCCTCCGGGTCCTATCCCGTTATGGCTACACCTTC CSAALRVLSRYGYTF
NA TRBD1 TRBJ2-7 TRBV29-1 TGCAGCGTCGACCCCGGGACAGGGGGCTACGAGCAGTACTTC CSVDPGTGGYEQYF
NA NA TRBJ1-6 TRBV5-1 TGCGCCAGCAGCTTGGATGCGCAAGGGAATTCACCCCTCCACTTT CASSLDAQGNSPLHF
few TRBD1 TRBJ2-2 TRBV29-1 TGCAGCGTTTCCGTTGACAGGGAGAAGCTGTTTTTT CSVSVDREKLFF
few NA TRBJ1-5 TRBV20-1 TGCAGTGCTAGTGGTGGGTCCTTGAGCAATCAGCCCCAGCATTTT CSASGGSLSNQPQHF
few NA TRBJ2-3 TRBV7-2 TGTGCCAGCAGCTTACTTCTAGCGCGCGACACAGATACGCAGTATTTT CASSLLLARDTDTQYF
few NA TRBJ1-6 TRBV29-1 TGCAGCGTTGAAGAAGGACACAATAATTCACCCCTCCACTTT CSVEEGHNNSPLHF
NA NA TRBJ2-7 TRBV5-1 TGCGCCAGCAGCTCCGGGCCCCAGGCGCACGAGCAGTACTTC CASSSGPQAHEQYF